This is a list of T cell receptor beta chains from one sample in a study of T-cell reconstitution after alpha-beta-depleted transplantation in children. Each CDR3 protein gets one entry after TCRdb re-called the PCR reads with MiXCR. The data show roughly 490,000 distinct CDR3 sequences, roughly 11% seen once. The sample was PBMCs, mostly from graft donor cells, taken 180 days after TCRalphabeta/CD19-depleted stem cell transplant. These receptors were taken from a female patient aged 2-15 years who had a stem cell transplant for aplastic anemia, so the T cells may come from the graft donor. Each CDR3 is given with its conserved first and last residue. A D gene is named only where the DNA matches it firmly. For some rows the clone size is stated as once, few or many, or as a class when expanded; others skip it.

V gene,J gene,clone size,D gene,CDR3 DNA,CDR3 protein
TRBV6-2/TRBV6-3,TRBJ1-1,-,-,TGTGCCAGCAGTTACCACCCCAGGGGTTCCTGGAACACTGAAGCTTTCTTT,CASSYHPRGSWNTEAFF
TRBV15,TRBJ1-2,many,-,TGTGCCACCAGCAGAGAGAGGTCCTATGGCTACACCTTC,CATSRERSYGYTF
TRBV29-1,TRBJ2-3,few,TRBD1,TGCAGCGTTGAAGTGACCGGGACAGGGGGAGCAGATACGCAGTATTTT,CSVEVTGTGGADTQYF
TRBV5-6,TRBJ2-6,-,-,TGTGCCAGCAGCCCGCAGGGGTGGAGGGCCAACGTCCTGACTTTC,CASSPQGWRANVLTF
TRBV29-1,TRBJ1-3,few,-,TGCAGCGCAGAATGGGGTTTCGGAAACACCATATATTTT,CSAEWGFGNTIYF
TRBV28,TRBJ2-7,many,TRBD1,TGTGCCAGCAGTTCCACAGGGACAGAGGGTTACGAGCAGTACTTC,CASSSTGTEGYEQYF
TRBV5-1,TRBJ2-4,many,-,TGCGCCAGCAGCTTGGAAACGGCAACCGGCATTCAGTACTTC,CASSLETATGIQYF
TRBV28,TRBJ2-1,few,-,TGTGCCAGCAGTTTGTGGCGCGTCGCTATCTACAATGAGCAGTTCTTC,CASSLWRVAIYNEQFF
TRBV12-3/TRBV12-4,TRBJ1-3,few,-,TGTGCCAGCAGCTCCTTCGGGGGGCGAGGAAACACCATATATTTT,CASSSFGGRGNTIYF
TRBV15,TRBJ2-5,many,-,TGTGCCACCAGCAGAGAAGAGACCCAGTACTTC,CATSREETQYF
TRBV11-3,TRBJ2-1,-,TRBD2,TGTGCCAGCAGCTTACGAGGAACTAGCGGGAGAAAGAAAGGGATTACTGAGCAGTTCTTC,CASSLRGTSGRKKGITEQFF
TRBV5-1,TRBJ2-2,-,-,TGCGCCAGCAGCAAAGGGACGGTGAACACCGGGGAGCTGTTTTTT,CASSKGTVNTGELFF
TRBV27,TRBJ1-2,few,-,TGTGCCAGCAGTATGATGGATGGGGCACGGGGCTACACCTTC,CASSMMDGARGYTF
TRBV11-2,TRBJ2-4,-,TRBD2,TGTGCCAGCAGCTTAGTACTAGCGGGGTTGAACATTCAGTACTTC,CASSLVLAGLNIQYF
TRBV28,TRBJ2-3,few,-,TGTGCCAGCAGCCGCCGTAGTTCAGATACGCAGTATTTT,CASSRRSSDTQYF
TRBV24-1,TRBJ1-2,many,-,TGTGCCACCAGTGATTTGCGGGGTGGCTACACCTTC,CATSDLRGGYTF
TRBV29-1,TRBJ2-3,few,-,TGCAGCGTTGAAGGGGTTCCGGGGACAGATACGCAGTATTTT,CSVEGVPGTDTQYF
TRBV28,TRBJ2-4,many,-,TGTGCCAGCAGTTCATCCCGGGACGGCATAAACATTCAGTACTTC,CASSSSRDGINIQYF
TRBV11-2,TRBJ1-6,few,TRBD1,TGTGCCAGCAGCTTAGTCCCGACAGGGGCCTGGGATGGAAATTCACCCCTCCACTTT,CASSLVPTGAWDGNSPLHF
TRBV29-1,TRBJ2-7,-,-,TGCAGCGTTGAGGGCCGGGGATACGAGCAGTACTTC,CSVEGRGYEQYF
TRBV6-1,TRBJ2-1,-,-,TGTGCCAGCAGGAGCCCCCCCTACAATGAGCAGTTCTTC,CASRSPPYNEQFF
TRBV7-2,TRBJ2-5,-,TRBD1,TGTGCCAGCAGCTTAGCCGCTTGGGGACAGGGTATCGGGGAGACCCAGTACTTC,CASSLAAWGQGIGETQYF
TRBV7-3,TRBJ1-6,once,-,TGTGCCAGCAGCTTACGTCCTCGGGATTCACCCCTCCACTTT,CASSLRPRDSPLHF
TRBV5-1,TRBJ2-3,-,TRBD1,TGCGCCAGCAGCCCGGGACAGAGTTCTAGCACAGATACGCAGTATTTT,CASSPGQSSSTDTQYF
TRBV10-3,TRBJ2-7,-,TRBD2,TGTGCCATCAGACAGACTAGCGGGAGTTTCTACGAGCAGTACTTC,CAIRQTSGSFYEQYF
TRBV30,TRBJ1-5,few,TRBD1,TGTGCCTGGAGTTCAGGGGGAAGGCAGCCCCAGCATTTT,CAWSSGGRQPQHF
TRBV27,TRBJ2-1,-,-,TGTGCCCTAGAGCGGACGGAATACAATGAGCAGTTCTTC,CALERTEYNEQFF
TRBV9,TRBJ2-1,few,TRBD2,TGTGCCAGCAGCGTAGCAGGGACTAGCGGAACTCCGAACAAATACAATGAGCAGTTCTTC,CASSVAGTSGTPNKYNEQFF
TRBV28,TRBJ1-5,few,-,TGTGCCAGCAGCATTTTCCCCTCAACACGGGCCTTTAATCAGCCCCAGCATTTT,CASSIFPSTRAFNQPQHF
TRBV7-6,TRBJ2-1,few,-,TGTGCCAGCAGCTTACGAGCAATAGAGGTCTTAAAATTCTTC,CASSLRAIEVLKFF
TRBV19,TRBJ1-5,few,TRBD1,TGTGCCAGTAGTATAGGGACAGGGCTCAGCAATCAGCCCCAGCATTTT,CASSIGTGLSNQPQHF
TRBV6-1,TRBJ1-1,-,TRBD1,TGTGCCAGCAGCCGAAGACAGGGCGGGACTGAAGCTTTCTTT,CASSRRQGGTEAFF